This passage covers 16 T cell receptor beta chains from one sample sequenced in a study of regulatory and conventional T cells in RAG deficiency. Genomic DNA came from blood conventional CD4+ T cells gated CD25-low CD127-high. The protocol was immunoSEQ multiplex PCR, while the TCRdb copy is restricted to in-frame clones and leaves out a portion. The sample lists about 30,000 clones, 70% to 80% occurring once. Separately, the same data were catalogued under a study of regulatory T cells. That study adds: The PCR used 52 TRBV and 13 TRBJ primers.

Sequenced: CD4+ effector T cells sorted from blood. The origin of the receptors is a human donor in good health.

This clone was seen once. This chain connects TRBV2 to TRBJ2-3; 10 bases line up with TRBD2. The V gene's germline CDR1 is SNHLY and CDR2 FYNNEI. The CDR3 totals 15 residues. Losses at the gene ends were 7 bases for V and 1 base for J; bases not matched to a gene: 5. Here the CDR3 reads CASNPGTSGTDTQYF. The CDR3 coding sequence is TGTGCCAGCAATCCCGGGACTAGCGGCACAGATACGCAGTATTTT.

This sequence joins TRBV2 and TRBJ1-1; D remains unclear. CDR1 and CDR2 from the germline V gene are SNHLY and FYNNEI. CDR3 length: 13 amino acids. With 4 bases removed from V and 5 bases from J, the gap between germline ends came to 11 bases. For the CDR3, the DNA is TGTGCCAGCAGTGCCCATTATCGGACTGAAGCTTTCTTT. Residues: CASSAHYRTEAFF.

The chain couples TRBV7-3 to TRBJ2-3, with D perhaps matching TRBD1 or TRBD2 (6 bases each). This CDR3 spans 14 amino acids. CDR1 and CDR2 from the germline V gene are SGHTA and FQGTGA. With 8 bases removed from V and 4 bases from J, the gap between germline ends came to 16 bases. CDR3 DNA sequence: TGTGCCAGCTCCCACTCCGGGGGCCCAGATACGCAGTATTTT. Amino acid sequence: CASSHSGGPDTQYF.

The table lists this clone with a few counts. CDR3 DNA: TGTGCCTGGGAGATGGGACGGTATAATTCACCCCTCCACTTT. Its protein is CAWEMGRYNSPLHF. The chain recombines TRBV30 with TRBJ1-6; maybe TRBD1 (5 bases). Germline lookup yields CDR1 GTSNPN and CDR2 SVGIG (reference sequence). The CDR3 contains 14 residues. With 5 bases removed from V and 4 bases from J, the gap between germline ends came to 12 bases. Full variable domain (missing parts from reference TRBV30 and TRBJ1-6): SQTIHQWPATLVQPVGSPLSLECTVEGTSNPNLYWYRQAAGRGLQLLFYSVGIGQISSEVPQNLSASRPQDRQFILSSKKLLLSDSGFYLCAWEMGRYNSPLHFGNGTRLTVT.

The CDR3 DNA follows: TGTGCTACAATACTCGGGCAGGGGGCCACTTTGGGATACAATGAGCAGTTCTTC. Its translation: CATILGQGATLGYNEQFF. The rearrangement uses TRBV12-5 and TRBJ2-1; TRBD1 aligns across 8 bases. CDR1 and CDR2 (germline): LGHNT, FRNRAP. V lost 10 bases to trimming and J lost 4 bases; unmatched junction nucleotides: 21. The CDR3 has 18 residues.

The gene calls are TRBV10-2 and TRBJ1-2; 7 bases agree with TRBD1. Germline V gives CDR1 WSHSY, CDR2 SAAADI. The V gene end was trimmed by 10 bases and the J gene end by 7 bases; junction bases not matched to a gene: 12. The CDR3 is 13 amino acids. This CDR3 is CATKPRQGSGYTF. The CDR3 DNA reads as TGCGCCACCAAACCCAGACAGGGCTCTGGCTACACCTTC.

The chain employs TRBV5-1 and TRBJ1-4; TRBD1 matches at 7 bases. CDR3 length: 18 amino acids. Trimming at V came to 4 bases and at J to 2 bases, leaving 14 bases not matched to a gene. Germline loops: CDR1 SGHRS, CDR2 YFSETQ. This CDR3 reads CASSQTIQRQGTNEKLFF. CDR3 DNA sequence: TGCGCCAGCAGCCAGACTATACAGAGACAGGGCACTAATGAAAAACTGTTTTTT.

The V call is TRBV7-2, the J call TRBJ2-3; TRBD2 agrees at 10 bases. This CDR3 is built from 17 residues. Germline V gives CDR1 SGHTA, CDR2 FQGNSA. The trim removed 7 bases at V and 5 bases at J, leaving 15 bases unmatched. In nucleotides, the CDR3 is TGTGCCAGCACCAAGCACATAGCGGGGGGTTCGATAGATACGCAGTATTTT. It yields the protein CASTKHIAGGSIDTQYF.

This clone was counted a few times. Written as DNA, the CDR3 is TGTGCCAGCAGCCGAACAGGGGGCGGCTACACCTTC. Its protein product is CASSRTGGGYTF. The J gene is TRBJ1-2, the V gene TRBV9, with TRBD1 identical over 9 bases. Germline V lookup: CDR1 SGDLS, CDR2 YYNGEE. The CDR3 runs 12 residues. Losses at the gene ends were 4 bases for V and 8 bases for J; bases not matched to a gene: 3.

The chain joins TRBV19 to TRBJ2-2, with 7 bases that match TRBD2. Looked up from germline, CDR1 is LNHDA and CDR2 is SQIVND (reference sequence). CDR3 length: 14 amino acids. Germline trimming cut 3 bases from V and 6 bases from J; bases unmatched to any gene: 4. The CDR3 here is CASSIGLVPGELFF. The CDR3 nucleotides read TGTGCCAGTAGTATCGGACTAGTCCCCGGGGAGCTGTTTTTT.

This clone was picked up a small number of times. The J gene is TRBJ2-1, the V gene TRBV7-2, with 11 nucleotides matching TRBD2. Germline loops: CDR1 SGHTA, CDR2 FQGNSA. Trimming removed 5 bases from V and 2 bases from J; junction bases left unmatched: 5. This CDR3 has 16 residues. In nucleotides, the CDR3 is TGTGCCAGCAGCCTTAGCGGGGGGGCTCCCTACAATGAGCAGTTCTTC. This translates into CASSLSGGAPYNEQFF.

The rearrangement links TRBV2 to TRBJ2-2; D gene unclear. There are 12 residues in the CDR3. Per germline, CDR1 SNHLY and CDR2 FYNNEI. Deletions cut 4 bases from V and 3 bases from J, with 3 bases between. The CDR3 region is CASSGDTGELFF. The CDR3 nucleotides are TGTGCCAGCAGTGGGGACACCGGGGAGCTGTTTTTT.

The chain joins TRBV5-1 to TRBJ1-1, with D maybe TRBD1 (6 bases). Looked up from germline, CDR1 is SGHRS and CDR2 is YFSETQ. V was trimmed by 2 bases and J by 1 base, leaving 12 bases between them. There are 15 residues in the CDR3. The CDR3: CASSLEPGANTEAFF. The CDR3 nucleotides read TGCGCCAGCAGCTTAGAACCAGGGGCGAACACTGAAGCTTTCTTT.

The V call is TRBV15, the J call TRBJ1-1, with D possibly TRBD1 on 6 matching bases. The CDR3 spans 15 residues. Trimming cost V 0 bases and J 5 bases, with 13 bases left between them. Germline values: CDR1 LNHNV, CDR2 YYDKDF (reference sequence). The CDR3 sequence is CATSRDGQRGTEAFF. The CDR3 nucleotides are TGTGCCACCAGCAGAGACGGACAGCGGGGGACTGAAGCTTTCTTT.

The rearrangement uses TRBV14 and TRBJ1-1; weak D call: TRBD1 (6 bases). CDR3 length equals 13 residues. Trimming stripped 1 base from V and 11 bases from J, with 14 bases between. Germline loops: CDR1 SGHDN, CDR2 FVKESK. The CDR3 sequence: CASSQARGVPAFF. CDR3 nucleotide sequence: TGTGCCAGCAGCCAAGCCAGGGGAGTTCCGGCTTTCTTT.

This chain connects TRBV6-1 to TRBJ1-5, with TRBD1 matching 8 bases. The CDR3 length is 15 residues. CDR1 and CDR2 (germline): MNHNS, SASEGT. V lost 6 bases to trimming and J lost 2 bases; unmatched junction nucleotides: 6. The CDR3 region is CASSKDRVGNQPQHF. In nucleotides, the CDR3 is TGTGCCAGCAGCAAGGACAGGGTGGGCAATCAGCCCCAGCATTTT.